Below, one T cell receptor (beta chain) is given with its context. No antigen is known for it. Amplification used 60 Vbeta primers and 13 Jbeta primers. Profiling relied on immunoSEQ multiplex PCR, and the TCRdb table lists in-frame clones only, not all of them. The sample lists around 110,000 clones, more than 60% occurring once. The germline V gene has CDR1 MNHEY and CDR2 SVGAGI. The CDR3 consists of 13 residues. V lost 4 bases, J lost 11 bases, and 17 bases lay in between. The data are from a study of cytomegalovirus exposure and HLA in healthy donors. Study findings and constraints: In vitro testing confirmed three CMV-associated chains as specific for CMV antigens.

V and J are TRBV6-5 and TRBJ2-5, with D maybe TRBD1 (7 bases). The origin of this receptor is a man between 18 and 35 years old in good health and CMV-seronegative. The specimen was PBMCs. The CDR3 DNA sequence: TGTGCCAGCAGTTGGGGGGACAGACGTGCACAGTACTTC. This encodes CASSWGDRRAQYF.